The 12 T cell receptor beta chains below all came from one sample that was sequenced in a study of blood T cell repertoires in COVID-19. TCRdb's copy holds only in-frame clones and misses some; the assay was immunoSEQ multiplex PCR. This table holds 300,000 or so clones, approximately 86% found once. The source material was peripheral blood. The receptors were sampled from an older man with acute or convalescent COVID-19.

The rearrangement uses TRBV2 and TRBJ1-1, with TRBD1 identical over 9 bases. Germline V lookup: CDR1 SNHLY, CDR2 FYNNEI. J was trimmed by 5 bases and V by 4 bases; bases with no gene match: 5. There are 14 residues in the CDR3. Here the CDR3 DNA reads TGTGCCAGCAGTGGGACAGGGGATCGAACTGAAGCTTTCTTT. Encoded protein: CASSGTGDRTEAFF.

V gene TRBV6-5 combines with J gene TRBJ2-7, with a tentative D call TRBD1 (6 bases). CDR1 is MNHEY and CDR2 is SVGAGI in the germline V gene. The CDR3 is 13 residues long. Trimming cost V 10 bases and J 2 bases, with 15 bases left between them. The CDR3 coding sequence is TGTGCCACCCAAACAGGGCTAGCCTACGAGCAGTACTTC. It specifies CATQTGLAYEQYF.

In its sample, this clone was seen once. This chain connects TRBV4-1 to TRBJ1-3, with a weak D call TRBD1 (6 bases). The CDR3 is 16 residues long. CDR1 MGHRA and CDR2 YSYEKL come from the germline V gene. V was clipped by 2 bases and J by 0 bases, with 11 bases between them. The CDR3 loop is CASSQPDSSSGNTIYF. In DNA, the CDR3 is TGCGCCAGCAGCCAACCGGACAGTAGCTCTGGAAACACCATATATTTT.

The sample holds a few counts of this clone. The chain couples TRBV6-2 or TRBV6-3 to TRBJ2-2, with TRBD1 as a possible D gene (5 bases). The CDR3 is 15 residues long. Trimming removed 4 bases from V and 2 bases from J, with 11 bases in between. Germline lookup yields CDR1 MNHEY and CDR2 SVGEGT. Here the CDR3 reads CASSLGQFNTGELFF. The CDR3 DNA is TGTGCCAGCAGTTTGGGGCAGTTCAACACCGGGGAGCTGTTTTTT.

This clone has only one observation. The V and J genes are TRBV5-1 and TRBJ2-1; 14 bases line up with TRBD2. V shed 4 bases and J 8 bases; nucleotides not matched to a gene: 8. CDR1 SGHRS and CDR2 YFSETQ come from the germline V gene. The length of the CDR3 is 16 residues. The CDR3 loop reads CASSPPGLAGVHEQFF. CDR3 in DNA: TGCGCCAGCAGCCCACCGGGACTAGCGGGGGTACATGAGCAGTTCTTC.

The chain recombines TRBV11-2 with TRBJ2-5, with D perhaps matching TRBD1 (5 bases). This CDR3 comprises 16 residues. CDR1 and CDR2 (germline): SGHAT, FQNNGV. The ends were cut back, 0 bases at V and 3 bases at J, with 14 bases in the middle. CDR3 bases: TGTGCCAGCAGCTTAGATGGGCCAGGGTGGGAAGAGACCCAGTACTTC. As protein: CASSLDGPGWEETQYF.

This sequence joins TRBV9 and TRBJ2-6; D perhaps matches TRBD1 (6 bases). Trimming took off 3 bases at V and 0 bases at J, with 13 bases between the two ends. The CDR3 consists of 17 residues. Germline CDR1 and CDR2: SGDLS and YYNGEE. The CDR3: CASSATGLASGANVLTF. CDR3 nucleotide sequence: TGTGCCAGCAGCGCTACAGGGTTAGCCTCTGGGGCCAACGTCCTGACTTTC.

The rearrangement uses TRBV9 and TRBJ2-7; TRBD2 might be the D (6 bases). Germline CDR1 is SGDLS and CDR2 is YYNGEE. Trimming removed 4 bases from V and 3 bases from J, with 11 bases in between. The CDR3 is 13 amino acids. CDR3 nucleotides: TGTGCCAGCAGCCCGGGACTCTACTACGAGCAGTACTTC. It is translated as CASSPGLYYEQYF.

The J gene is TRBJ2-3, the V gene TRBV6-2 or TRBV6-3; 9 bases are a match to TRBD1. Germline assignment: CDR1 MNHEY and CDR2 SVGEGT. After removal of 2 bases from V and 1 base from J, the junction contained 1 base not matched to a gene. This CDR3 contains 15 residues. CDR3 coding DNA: TGTGCCAGCAGTTACCGGGACAGGGGCACAGATACGCAGTATTTT. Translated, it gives CASSYRDRGTDTQYF.

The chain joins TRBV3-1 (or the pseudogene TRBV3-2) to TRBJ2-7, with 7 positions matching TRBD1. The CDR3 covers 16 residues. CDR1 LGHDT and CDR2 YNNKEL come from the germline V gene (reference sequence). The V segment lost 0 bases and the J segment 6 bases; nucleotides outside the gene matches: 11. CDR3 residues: CASSQDRPGGTGEQYF. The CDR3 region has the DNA TGTGCCAGCAGCCAAGATCGACCAGGGGGAACGGGCGAGCAGTACTTC.

Here the CDR3 reads CASSPKQGNSPLHF. CDR3 DNA sequence: TGTGCCAGCTCACCAAAACAGGGGAATTCACCCCTCCACTTT. The chain joins TRBV18 to TRBJ1-6; 7 bases are a match to TRBD1. CDR1 is KGHSH, CDR2 LQKENI, per germline. The CDR3 is 14 residues long. Losses at the gene ends were 2 bases for V and 7 bases for J; bases not matched to a gene: 2. Together with reference TRBV18 and TRBJ1-6, the CDR3 gives the full variable domain: NAGVMQNPRHLVRRRGQEARLRCSPMKGHSHVYWYRQLPEEGLKFMVYLQKENIIDESGMPKERFSAEFPKEGPSILRIQQVVRGDSAAYFCASSPKQGNSPLHFGNGTRLTVT.

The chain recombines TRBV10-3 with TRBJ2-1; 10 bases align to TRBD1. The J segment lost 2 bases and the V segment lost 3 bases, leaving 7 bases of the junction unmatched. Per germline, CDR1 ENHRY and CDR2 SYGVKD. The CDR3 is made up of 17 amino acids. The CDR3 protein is CAISDFSTGGAYNEQFF. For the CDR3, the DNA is TGTGCCATCAGTGATTTTTCGACAGGGGGCGCCTACAATGAGCAGTTCTTC.